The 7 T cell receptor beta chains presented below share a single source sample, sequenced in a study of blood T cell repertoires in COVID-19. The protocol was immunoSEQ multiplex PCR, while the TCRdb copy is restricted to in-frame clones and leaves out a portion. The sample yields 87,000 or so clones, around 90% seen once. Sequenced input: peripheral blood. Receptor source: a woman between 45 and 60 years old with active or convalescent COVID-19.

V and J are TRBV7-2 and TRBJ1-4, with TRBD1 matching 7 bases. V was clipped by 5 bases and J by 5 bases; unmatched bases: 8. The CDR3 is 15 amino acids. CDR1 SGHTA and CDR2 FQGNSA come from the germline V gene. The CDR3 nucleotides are TGTGCCAGCAGCAAAGGAGGCAGGGGGAATGAAAAACTGTTTTTT. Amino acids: CASSKGGRGNEKLFF.

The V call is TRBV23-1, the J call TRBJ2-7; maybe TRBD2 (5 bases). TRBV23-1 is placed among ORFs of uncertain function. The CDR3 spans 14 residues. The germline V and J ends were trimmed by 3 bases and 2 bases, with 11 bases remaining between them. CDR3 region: CASSQDLRPYEQYF. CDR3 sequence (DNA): TGCGCCAGCAGTCAGGACTTACGGCCCTACGAGCAGTACTTC.

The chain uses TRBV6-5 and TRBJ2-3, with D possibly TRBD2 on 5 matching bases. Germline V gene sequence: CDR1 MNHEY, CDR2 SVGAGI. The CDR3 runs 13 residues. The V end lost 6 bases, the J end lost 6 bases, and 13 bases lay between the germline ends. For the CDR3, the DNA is TGTGCCAGCAGGCTTGCTAGCAGGGATACGCAGTATTTT. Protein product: CASRLASRDTQYF.

CDR3 sequence reads: CASSYATQNMNTEAFF. The CDR3 DNA sequence: TGTGCCAGCAGTTACGCAACACAGAACATGAACACTGAAGCTTTCTTT. The chain uses TRBV6-2 or TRBV6-3 and TRBJ1-1, with D unclear. Germline V lookup: CDR1 MNHEY, CDR2 SVGEGT. This CDR3 has 16 residues. Trimming removed 2 bases at V and 0 bases at J, with 13 bases between.

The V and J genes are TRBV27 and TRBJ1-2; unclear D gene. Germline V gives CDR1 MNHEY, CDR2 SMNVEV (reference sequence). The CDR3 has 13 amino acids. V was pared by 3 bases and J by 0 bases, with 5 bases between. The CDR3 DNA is TGTGCCAGCAGTTTCACAGCTAACTATGGCTACACCTTC. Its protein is CASSFTANYGYTF.

CDR3 DNA: TGTGCCAGCAGCTTACGGGACAGAGCCACTAGCACAGATACGCAGTATTTT. This translates into CASSLRDRATSTDTQYF. The V call is TRBV7-9, the J call TRBJ2-3; TRBD1 agrees at 7 bases. This CDR3 region has 17 residues. The germline V gene encodes CDR1 SEHNR and CDR2 FQNEAQ (reference sequence). The V segment lost 2 bases and the J segment 0 bases; nucleotides outside the gene matches: 8.

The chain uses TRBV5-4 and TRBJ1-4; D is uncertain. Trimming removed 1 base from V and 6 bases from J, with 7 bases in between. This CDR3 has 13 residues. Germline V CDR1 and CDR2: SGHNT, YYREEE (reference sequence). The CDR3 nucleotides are TGTGCCAGCAGCTTGATGTTAGATGAAAAACTGTTTTTT. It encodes CASSLMLDEKLFF.